A selection of T cell receptor beta chains follows, all from one sample in a study of T cell repertoires in cytomegalovirus infection. TCRdb re-called the reads through MiXCR, storing one row per CDR3 protein. The data contain about 190,000 distinct CDR3 sequences, 28% of them seen just once; the ten biggest clones take up 31%. Sequenced material: PBMCs. Every receptor here comes from a human donor in good health (CMV status not recorded). Some clones in this sample may be carry-over from other donors' samples. Both conserved end residues are part of each CDR3. D genes are given only for firm matches. Expanded clones get a size class; other rows say once, few or many, or leave the size out.

D gene	J gene	V gene	clone size	CDR3 protein	CDR3 DNA
NA	TRBJ1-2	TRBV7-6	once	CPSSLRSGDYGYTF	TGTCCCAGCAGCTTACGATCGGGGGACTATGGCTACACCTTC
TRBD1	TRBJ1-2	TRBV7-8	few	CASSLSWDRRGYGYTF	TGTGCCAGCAGCCTATCGTGGGACAGAAGAGGCTATGGCTACACCTTC
TRBD1	TRBJ2-7	TRBV5-6	NA	CASSYGTAYEQYF	TGTGCCAGCAGCTACGGGACAGCCTACGAGCAGTACTTC
NA	TRBJ1-1	TRBV11-3	NA	CASSPGGPIAEAFF	TGTGCCAGCAGCCCGGGGGGGCCGATCGCTGAAGCTTTCTTT
TRBD2	TRBJ2-7	TRBV20-1	NA	CSAKGATSGAYEQYF	TGCAGTGCTAAGGGGGCGACTAGCGGGGCCTACGAGCAGTACTTC
NA	TRBJ1-4	TRBV25-1	NA	CASSPIPGQKKEKLFF	TGTGCCAGCAGCCCCATCCCGGGTCAAAAGAAGGAAAAACTGTTTTTT
NA	TRBJ1-2	TRBV5-8	few	CASSRGSLRWGDYGYTF	TGTGCCAGCAGCCGCGGCTCTTTAAGATGGGGTGACTATGGCTACACCTTC
NA	TRBJ2-3	TRBV7-3	few	CASRPEGNTDTQYF	TGTGCCAGCCGCCCCGAAGGAAACACAGATACGCAGTATTTT
TRBD2	TRBJ2-1	TRBV19	NA	CASSMGLAGGGPLDEQFF	TGTGCCAGTAGTATGGGACTAGCGGGGGGCGGTCCTTTGGATGAGCAGTTCTTC
NA	TRBJ1-1	TRBV20-1	NA	CSARRTNTEAFF	TGCAGTGCTAGGAGGACGAACACTGAAGCTTTCTTT
NA	TRBJ1-2	TRBV27	few	CASSLYGTDANYGYTF	TGTGCCAGCAGTCTTTACGGGACGGACGCTAACTATGGCTACACCTTC
NA	TRBJ2-6	TRBV7-4	NA	CASSFRLSGANVLTF	TGTGCCAGCAGCTTCCGCCTCTCTGGGGCCAACGTCCTGACTTTC
NA	TRBJ1-1	TRBV7-2	NA	CASSLGGGLRNTEAFF	TGTGCCAGCAGCTTAGGGGGGGGGTTGAGGAACACTGAAGCTTTCTTT
TRBD2	TRBJ2-1	TRBV7-6	many	CASRPGTSGGISYNEQFF	TGTGCCAGCAGACCCGGGACTAGCGGGGGGATATCCTACAATGAGCAGTTCTTC
NA	TRBJ2-1	TRBV6-4	NA	CASSARGGAYNEQFF	TGTGCCAGCAGTGCACGAGGGGGGGCCTACAATGAGCAGTTCTTC
NA	TRBJ1-3	TRBV7-6	NA	CASNRESGNTIYF	TGTGCCAGCAACAGGGAGTCTGGAAACACCATATATTTT